A single sample is the source of the 21 T cell receptor beta chains below, sequenced in a study of blood T cell repertoires in COVID-19. Here immunoSEQ multiplex PCR was the method, and the copy in TCRdb shows in-frame clones only, minus some. The data show a few hundred thousand clones, with approximately 85% seen just once and around 1% held by the top ten. The sample taken for sequencing was peripheral blood. Every receptor here comes from a human donor with COVID-19, enrolled during active disease. The donor label of this sample is uncertain.

This sequence joins TRBV27 and TRBJ1-2; D is unclear. Germline loops: CDR1 MNHEY, CDR2 SMNVEV (reference sequence). Trimming stripped 3 bases from V and 5 bases from J, with 16 bases between. The CDR3 is 15 amino acids. Written as DNA, the CDR3 is TGTGCCAGCAGTTTCCGGGGTGGTCGGGGTTATGGCTACACCTTC. It is translated as CASSFRGGRGYGYTF.

The V call is TRBV30, the J call TRBJ2-3; D ambiguous. The CDR3 spans 13 residues. CDR1 GTSNPN and CDR2 SVGIG come from the germline V gene (reference sequence). Trimming shortened V by 2 bases and J by 1 base, and 7 bases separated the two germline ends. The chain's CDR3 is CAWSNRGTDTQYF. CDR3 bases: TGTGCCTGGAGTAACCGGGGCACAGATACGCAGTATTTT.

The chain uses TRBV6-1 and TRBJ1-3; unclear D gene. Per germline, CDR1 MNHNS and CDR2 SASEGT. Trimming removed 3 bases at V and 1 base at J, with 7 bases between. CDR3 size: 14 residues. This chain's CDR3 is CASSEWQSGNTIYF. DNA for the CDR3: TGTGCCAGCAGTGAGTGGCAATCTGGAAACACCATATATTTT.

The V call is TRBV19, the J call TRBJ1-6; tentatively, D is TRBD1 (6 bases). Trimming cost V 10 bases and J 7 bases, with 20 bases left between them. This CDR3 is 15 amino acids long. Germline V gene lookup returns CDR1 LNHDA and CDR2 SQIVND (reference sequence). The CDR3 bases are TGTGCCACCGCCGGGAACAGGGAGAGCAATTCACCCCTCCACTTT. Amino acids: CATAGNRESNSPLHF.

The chain combines TRBV28 with TRBJ2-7, with 9 bases aligning to TRBD1. V shed 7 bases, J shed 2 bases, and the junction held 6 bases outside the gene matches. The CDR3 runs to 14 residues. CDR1 and CDR2 (germline): MDHEN, SYDVKM. The CDR3 protein is CASTVGQGTYEQYF. In DNA, the CDR3 is TGTGCCAGCACTGTGGGACAGGGCACCTACGAGCAGTACTTC. The full variable domain, completed using reference TRBV28 and TRBJ2-7, is DVKVTQSSRYLVKRTGEKVFLECVQDMDHENMFWYRQDPGLGLRLIYFSYDVKMKEKGDIPEGYSVSREKKERFSLILESASTNQTSMYLCASTVGQGTYEQYFGPGTRLTVT.

This chain connects TRBV28 to TRBJ2-7; D is uncertain. Trimming pared 3 bases from V and 5 bases from J, leaving 11 bases between. Per germline, CDR1 MDHEN and CDR2 SYDVKM. The CDR3 totals 13 residues. The CDR3 is CASSLQYLHEQYF. CDR3 bases: TGTGCCAGCAGTTTGCAGTATCTCCACGAGCAGTACTTC.

V is TRBV6-5 and J is TRBJ2-3; TRBD1 aligns across 7 bases. Unmatched junction bases numbered 4, after V lost 5 bases and J lost 2 bases. This CDR3 is built from 14 residues. CDR1 and CDR2 from the germline V gene are MNHEY and SVGAGI. CDR3: CASSPGQATDTQYF. DNA of the CDR3: TGTGCCAGCAGTCCCGGACAGGCCACAGATACGCAGTATTTT.

The CDR3 sequence is CASSLSRVDTQYF. The DNA for the CDR3 is TGTGCCAGCAGCTTATCTCGGGTAGATACGCAGTATTTT. This chain joins TRBV11-2 and TRBJ2-3; D uncertain. Trimming pared 2 bases from V and 5 bases from J, leaving 8 bases between. Germline lookup yields CDR1 SGHAT and CDR2 FQNNGV. The CDR3 has 13 amino acids.

This clone has just a few counts. As DNA, the CDR3 is TGTGCCAGCAGCTCGTACGGGGGTCGGGGTCAGCCCCAGCATTTT. Translated, it gives CASSSYGGRGQPQHF. J is TRBJ1-5 and V is TRBV7-9, with a possible D match to TRBD1 (5 bases). Germline CDR1 and CDR2: SEHNR and FQNEAQ (reference sequence). CDR3 length: 15 residues. Trimming took off 4 bases at V and 6 bases at J, with 16 bases between the two ends.

The rearrangement uses TRBV24-1 and TRBJ1-2; D unresolved. V lost 2 bases to trimming and J lost 4 bases, with 13 bases between them. Germline V lookup: CDR1 KGHDR, CDR2 SFDVKD. This CDR3 is built from 15 residues. CDR3 sequence reads: CATSDWLRLLYGYTF. CDR3 DNA: TGTGCCACCAGTGATTGGCTCAGACTCCTCTATGGCTACACCTTC.

The chain couples TRBV28 to TRBJ2-3; 7 nucleotides line up with TRBD2. Germline CDR1 and CDR2: MDHEN and SYDVKM. Losses at the gene ends were 4 bases for V and 10 bases for J; bases not matched to a gene: 2. The CDR3 runs to 11 residues. As DNA, the CDR3 is TGTGCCAGCAGTTGGGAGGGGCCGCAGTATTTT. It encodes CASSWEGPQYF.

The chain is built from TRBV19 and TRBJ2-3, with 12 bases matching TRBD2. Per germline, CDR1 LNHDA and CDR2 SQIVND (reference sequence). The CDR3 has 16 amino acids. Unmatched junction bases numbered 5, after V lost 4 bases and J lost 3 bases. CDR3 bases: TGTGCCAGTAGTACGCTAGCGGGAGGGTTAACAGATACGCAGTATTTT. Translation gives CASSTLAGGLTDTQYF.

V usage is TRBV19 and J usage is TRBJ1-2; D uncertain. The CDR3 length is 11 residues. Germline lookup yields CDR1 LNHDA and CDR2 SQIVND (reference sequence). The V gene lost 6 bases and the J gene lost 6 bases, with 8 bases spanning the gap. Here the CDR3 reads CASRAGDGYTF. In DNA form, the CDR3 reads TGTGCCAGTAGGGCGGGTGATGGCTACACCTTC.

This clone was detected a few times. V and J are TRBV28 and TRBJ1-2, with 7 nucleotides matching TRBD1. Trimming removed 5 bases from V and 5 bases from J; junction bases left unmatched: 8. The length of the CDR3 is 14 residues. From germline, CDR1 is MDHEN and CDR2 SYDVKM. CDR3 residues: CASSLWTGRYGYTF. CDR3 sequence (DNA): TGTGCCAGCAGTCTGTGGACAGGACGATATGGCTACACCTTC.

This clone was seen only once. The chain is built from TRBV5-4 and TRBJ2-3, with D tentatively TRBD1 (6 bases). The ends were cut back, 2 bases at V and 4 bases at J, with 14 bases in the middle. CDR1 and CDR2 from the germline V gene are SGHNT and YYREEE (reference sequence). This CDR3 is built from 15 residues. The DNA of the CDR3 is TGTGCCAGCAGCTTTTATTGGCAGGGGCCAGATACGCAGTATTTT. This gives the protein CASSFYWQGPDTQYF.

The CDR3 protein is CASSIRGYEQFF. In nucleotides, the CDR3 is TGTGCCAGCAGCATCCGAGGTTATGAGCAGTTCTTC. The rearrangement joins TRBV21-1 to TRBJ2-1; no DNA check was done on the table's D call, TRBD2. TRBV21-1 is recorded as a pseudogene. The CDR3 sequence is 12 residues long.

The V call is TRBV19, the J call TRBJ1-6; possibly TRBD1 for D (6 bases). Trimming removed 4 bases from V and 8 bases from J, with 9 bases in between. Per the germline V gene, CDR1 is LNHDA and CDR2 is SQIVND (reference sequence). This CDR3 region has 13 residues. In nucleotides, the CDR3 is TGTGCCAGTAGTACACGACAGGATTCACCCCTCCACTTT. Translation gives CASSTRQDSPLHF.

Only one count was recorded for this clone. The chain is built from TRBV30 and TRBJ1-1; D is perhaps TRBD1 (5 bases). The CDR3 has 13 residues. CDR1 GTSNPN and CDR2 SVGIG come from the germline V gene (reference sequence). The V gene lost 2 bases and the J gene lost 11 bases, with 18 bases spanning the gap. The CDR3 spells CAWSLQVQAMAFF. The CDR3 DNA reads as TGTGCCTGGAGTTTACAGGTCCAGGCTATGGCTTTCTTT.

In this sample, this clone turned up once. The chain couples TRBV30 to TRBJ1-1; TRBD1 might be the D (5 bases). The V gene lost 0 bases and the J gene lost 6 bases, with 14 bases spanning the gap. This CDR3 comprises 14 residues. Looked up from germline, CDR1 is GTSNPN and CDR2 is SVGIG (reference sequence). The CDR3 spells CAWSVIRGGAEAFF. DNA for the CDR3: TGTGCCTGGAGTGTCATTAGGGGCGGGGCTGAAGCTTTCTTT. Looking up the rest from reference TRBV30 and TRBJ1-1 gives the full variable domain: SQTIHQWPATLVQPVGSPLSLECTVEGTSNPNLYWYRQAAGRGLQLLFYSVGIGQISSEVPQNLSASRPQDRQFILSSKKLLLSDSGFYLCAWSVIRGGAEAFFGQGTRLTVV.

This chain connects TRBV28 to TRBJ2-7; perhaps TRBD2 as D (6 bases). V was cut by 6 bases and J by 0 bases, with 12 bases left in between. The germline V gene has CDR1 MDHEN and CDR2 SYDVKM. The CDR3 is 14 amino acids. CDR3 DNA: TGTGCCAGCAGATTAAGCGGGCTCTCCTACGAGCAGTACTTC. It is translated as CASRLSGLSYEQYF.

This sequence joins TRBV27 and TRBJ2-3, with D possibly TRBD2 on 6 matching bases. There are 17 residues in the CDR3. The V end was cut by 3 bases, the J end by 2 bases, with 18 bases between. The germline V gene encodes CDR1 MNHEY and CDR2 SMNVEV (reference sequence). Here the CDR3 reads CASSLAGTVGNTDTQYF. In DNA form, the CDR3 reads TGTGCCAGCAGTTTGGCGGGAACGGTTGGGAACACAGATACGCAGTATTTT.